This T cell receptor (beta chain) was retrieved from a study of T cell responses to AZD1222 COVID-19 vaccine. Only in-frame clones appear in the TCRdb table, and some are missing; sequencing was by immunoSEQ multiplex PCR. The data show over 130,000 clones, 80% to 95% seen once. Findings of the study overall: Of spike-specific TCRs, nearly half reportedly target regions left unmutated in variants.

In the case of this clone: Its antigen remains unknown.

This CDR3 has 14 residues. Per the germline V gene, CDR1 is SGHNT and CDR2 is YENEEA. V was pared by 3 bases and J by 8 bases, with 4 bases of the junction left unmatched. This material consisted of peripheral blood, taken on day 0 of AZD1222 vaccination. The rearrangement links TRBV11-3 to TRBJ2-1; 10 bases are a match to TRBD2. The receptor's source is an adult in good health. CDR3 nucleotide sequence: TGTGCCAGCAGCTTGGCTAGCGGGGGCCATGAGCAGTTCTTC. This sequence encodes CASSLASGGHEQFF.